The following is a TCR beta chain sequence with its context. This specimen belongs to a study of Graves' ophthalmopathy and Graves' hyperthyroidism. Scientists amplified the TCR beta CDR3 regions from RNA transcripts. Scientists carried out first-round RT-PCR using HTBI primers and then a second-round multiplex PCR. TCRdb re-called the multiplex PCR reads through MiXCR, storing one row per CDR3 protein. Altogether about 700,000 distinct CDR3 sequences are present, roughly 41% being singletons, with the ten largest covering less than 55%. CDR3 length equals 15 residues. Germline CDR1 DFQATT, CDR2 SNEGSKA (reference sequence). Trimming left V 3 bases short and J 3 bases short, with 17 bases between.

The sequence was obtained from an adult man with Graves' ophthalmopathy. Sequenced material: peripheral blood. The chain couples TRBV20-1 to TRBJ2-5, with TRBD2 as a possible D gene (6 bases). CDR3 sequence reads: CSASGASGGEETQYF. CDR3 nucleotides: TGCAGTGCTAGTGGAGCGAGCGGCGGGGAAGAGACCCAGTACTTC.